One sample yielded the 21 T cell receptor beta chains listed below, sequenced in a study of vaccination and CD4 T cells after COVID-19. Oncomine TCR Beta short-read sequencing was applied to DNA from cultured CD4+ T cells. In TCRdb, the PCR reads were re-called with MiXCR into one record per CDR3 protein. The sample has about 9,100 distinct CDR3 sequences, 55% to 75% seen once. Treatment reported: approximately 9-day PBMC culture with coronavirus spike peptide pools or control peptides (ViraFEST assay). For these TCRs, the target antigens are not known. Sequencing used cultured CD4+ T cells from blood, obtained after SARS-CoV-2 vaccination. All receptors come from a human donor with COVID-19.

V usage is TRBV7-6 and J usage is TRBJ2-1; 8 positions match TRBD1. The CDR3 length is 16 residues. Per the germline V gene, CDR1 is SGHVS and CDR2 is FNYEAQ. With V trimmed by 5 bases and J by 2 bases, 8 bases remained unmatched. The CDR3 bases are TGTGCCAGCAGCCCACCAGCAGGGGGCCCCTACAATGAGCAGTTCTTC. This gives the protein CASSPPAGGPYNEQFF.

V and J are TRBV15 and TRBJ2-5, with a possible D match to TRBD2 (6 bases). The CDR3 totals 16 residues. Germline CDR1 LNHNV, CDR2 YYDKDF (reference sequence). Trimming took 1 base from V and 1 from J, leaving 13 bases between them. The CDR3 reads CATSRVLTRAQETQYF. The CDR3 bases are TGTGCCACCAGCAGAGTCCTGACTAGGGCCCAAGAGACCCAGTACTTC. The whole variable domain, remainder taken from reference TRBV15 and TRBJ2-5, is DAMVIQNPRYQVTQFGKPVTLSCSQTLNHNVMYWYQQKSSQAPKLLFHYYDKDFNNEADTPDNFQSRRPNTSFCFLDIRSPGLGDTAMYLCATSRVLTRAQETQYFGPGTRLLVL.

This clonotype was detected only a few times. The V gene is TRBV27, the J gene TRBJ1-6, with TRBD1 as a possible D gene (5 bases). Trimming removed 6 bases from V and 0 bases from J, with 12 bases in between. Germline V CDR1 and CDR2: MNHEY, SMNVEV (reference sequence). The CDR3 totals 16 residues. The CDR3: CASRTTADSYNSPLHF. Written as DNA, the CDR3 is TGTGCCAGCAGAACGACAGCGGACTCCTATAATTCACCCCTCCACTTT.

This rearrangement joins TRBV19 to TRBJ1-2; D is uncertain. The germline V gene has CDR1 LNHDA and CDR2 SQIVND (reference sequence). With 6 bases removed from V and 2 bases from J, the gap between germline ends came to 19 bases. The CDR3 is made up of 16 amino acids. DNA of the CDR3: TGTGCCAGTAGCCCGATGCAGGTCCACCCAAACTATGGCTACACCTTC. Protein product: CASSPMQVHPNYGYTF.

The CDR3 reads CASSSSGTEPYRAFF. In DNA form, the CDR3 reads TGTGCCAGCAGCTCCTCCGGGACAGAGCCTTATAGGGCTTTCTTT. The rearrangement links TRBV7-9 to TRBJ1-1; 7 bases map to TRBD1. CDR3 length: 15 residues. Germline trimming cut 4 bases from V and 11 bases from J; bases unmatched to any gene: 16. Per the germline V gene, CDR1 is SEHNR and CDR2 is FQNEAQ (reference sequence).

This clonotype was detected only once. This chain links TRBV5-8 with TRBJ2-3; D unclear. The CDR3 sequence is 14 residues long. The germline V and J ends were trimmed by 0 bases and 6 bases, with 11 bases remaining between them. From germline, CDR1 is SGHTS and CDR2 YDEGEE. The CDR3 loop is CASSLGSTYDTQYF. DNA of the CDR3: TGTGCCAGCAGCTTGGGGTCTACCTATGATACGCAGTATTTT.

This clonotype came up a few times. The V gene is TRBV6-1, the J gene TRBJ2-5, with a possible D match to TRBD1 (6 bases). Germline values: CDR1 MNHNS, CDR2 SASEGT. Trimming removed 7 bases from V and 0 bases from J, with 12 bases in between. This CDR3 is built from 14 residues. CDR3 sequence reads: CASKRTADQETQYF. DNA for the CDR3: TGTGCCAGCAAGCGGACAGCCGACCAAGAGACCCAGTACTTC.

The CDR3 bases are TGTGCCAGCAGCGCGTCAAGGAGTGCTTTCTTT. Translating it yields CASSASRSAFF. The chain couples TRBV7-2 to TRBJ1-1; D call uncertain. The CDR3 runs to 11 residues. Germline values: CDR1 SGHTA, CDR2 FQGNSA. Trimming pared 5 bases from V and 11 bases from J, leaving 12 bases between.

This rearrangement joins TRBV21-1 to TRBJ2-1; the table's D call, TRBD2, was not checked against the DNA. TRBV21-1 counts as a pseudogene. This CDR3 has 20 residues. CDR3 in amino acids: CASSKDTRLAGDSSYNEQFF. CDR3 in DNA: TGTGCCAGCAGCAAAGATACAAGGCTAGCGGGGGACAGCTCCTACAATGAGCAGTTCTTC.

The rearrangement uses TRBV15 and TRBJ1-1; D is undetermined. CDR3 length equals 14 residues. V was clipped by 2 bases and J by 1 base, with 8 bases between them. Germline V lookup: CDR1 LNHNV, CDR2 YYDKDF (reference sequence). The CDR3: CATSRNTGNTEAFF. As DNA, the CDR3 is TGTGCCACCAGCAGAAACACGGGGAACACTGAAGCTTTCTTT. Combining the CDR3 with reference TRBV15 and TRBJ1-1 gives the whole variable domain DAMVIQNPRYQVTQFGKPVTLSCSQTLNHNVMYWYQQKSSQAPKLLFHYYDKDFNNEADTPDNFQSRRPNTSFCFLDIRSPGLGDTAMYLCATSRNTGNTEAFFGQGTRLTVV.

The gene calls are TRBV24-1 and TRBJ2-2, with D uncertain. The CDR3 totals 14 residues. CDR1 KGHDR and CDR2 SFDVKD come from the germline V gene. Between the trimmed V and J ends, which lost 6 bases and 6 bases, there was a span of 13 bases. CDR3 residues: CATSPPWDPGELFF. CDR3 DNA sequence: TGTGCCACCAGTCCCCCCTGGGATCCCGGGGAGCTGTTTTTT.

The CDR3 DNA is TGTGCCAGCAGTTTGACACGACAGGGGACGGGTATACCCCTCCACTTT. This codes for CASSLTRQGTGIPLHF. This chain joins TRBV28 and TRBJ1-6; TRBD1 matches at 8 bases. The CDR3 length is 16 residues. Per germline, CDR1 MDHEN and CDR2 SYDVKM. Trimming took 3 bases from V and 12 from J; bases not matched to a gene: 13.

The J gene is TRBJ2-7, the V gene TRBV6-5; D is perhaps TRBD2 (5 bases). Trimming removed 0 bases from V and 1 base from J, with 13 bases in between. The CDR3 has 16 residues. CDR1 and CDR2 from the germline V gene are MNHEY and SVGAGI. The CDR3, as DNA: TGTGCCAGCAGTTACTCCCTGGGCGGGCCTTCCTACGAGCAGTACTTC. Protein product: CASSYSLGGPSYEQYF.

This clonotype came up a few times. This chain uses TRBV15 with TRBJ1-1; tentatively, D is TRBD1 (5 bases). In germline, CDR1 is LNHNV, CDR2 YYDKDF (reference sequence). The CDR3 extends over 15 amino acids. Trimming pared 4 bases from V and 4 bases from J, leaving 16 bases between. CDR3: CATSTPTAGITEAFF. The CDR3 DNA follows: TGTGCCACCAGCACCCCCACGGCAGGGATCACTGAAGCTTTCTTT.

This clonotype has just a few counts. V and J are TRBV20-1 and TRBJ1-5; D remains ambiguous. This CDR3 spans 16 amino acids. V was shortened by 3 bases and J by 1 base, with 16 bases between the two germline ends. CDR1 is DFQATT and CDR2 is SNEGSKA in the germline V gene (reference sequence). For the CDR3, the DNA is TGCAGTGCTAGCAAAGGCGGAGGAGTCAGCAATCAGCCCCAGCATTTT. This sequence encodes CSASKGGGVSNQPQHF.

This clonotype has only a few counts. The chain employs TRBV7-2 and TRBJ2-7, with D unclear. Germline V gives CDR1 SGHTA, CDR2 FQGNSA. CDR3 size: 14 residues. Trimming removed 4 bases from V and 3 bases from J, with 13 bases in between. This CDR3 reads CASSWALGFYEQYF. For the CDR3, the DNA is TGTGCCAGCAGCTGGGCCCTTGGCTTCTACGAGCAGTACTTC.

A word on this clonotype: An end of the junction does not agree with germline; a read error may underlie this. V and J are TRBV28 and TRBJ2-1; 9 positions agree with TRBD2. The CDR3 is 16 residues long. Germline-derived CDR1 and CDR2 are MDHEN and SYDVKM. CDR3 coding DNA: TGTGCCAGCCGTTTGGGGGTCAGCGGGGGGTACCATGAGCAGTTCTTC. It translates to CASRLGVSGGYHEQFF.

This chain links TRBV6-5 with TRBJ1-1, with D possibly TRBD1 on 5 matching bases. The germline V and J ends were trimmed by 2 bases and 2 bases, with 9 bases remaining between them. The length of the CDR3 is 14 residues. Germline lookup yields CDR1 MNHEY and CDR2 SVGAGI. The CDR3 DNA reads TGTGCCAGCAGTTACCACAGGCTCAACACTGAAGCTTTCTTT. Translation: CASSYHRLNTEAFF.

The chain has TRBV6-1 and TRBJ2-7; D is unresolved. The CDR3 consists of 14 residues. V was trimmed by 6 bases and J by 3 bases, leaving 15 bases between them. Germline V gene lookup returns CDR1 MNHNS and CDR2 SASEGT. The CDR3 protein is CASSTPDGHYEQYF. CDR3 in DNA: TGTGCCAGCAGCACCCCGGACGGCCACTACGAGCAGTACTTC.

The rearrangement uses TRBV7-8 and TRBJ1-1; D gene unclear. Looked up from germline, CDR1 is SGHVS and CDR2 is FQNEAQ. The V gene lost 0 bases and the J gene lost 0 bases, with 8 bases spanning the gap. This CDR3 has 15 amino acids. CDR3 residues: CASSLAAGVNTEAFF. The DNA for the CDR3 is TGTGCCAGCAGCTTAGCGGCCGGGGTGAACACTGAAGCTTTCTTT.

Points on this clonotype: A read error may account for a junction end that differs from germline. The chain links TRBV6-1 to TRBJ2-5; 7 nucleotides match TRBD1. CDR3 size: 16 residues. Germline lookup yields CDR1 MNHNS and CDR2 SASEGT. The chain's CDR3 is CAISAGGASQKETQYF. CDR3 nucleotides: TGTGCCATCAGTGCAGGGGGAGCTAGCCAGAAGGAGACCCAATACTTC.